The next 8 T cell receptor beta chains were all read from a single sample in a study of cytomegalovirus exposure and HLA in healthy donors. In the PCR, 60 Vbeta and 13 Jbeta primers were used. Only in-frame clones appear in the TCRdb table, and some are missing; sequencing was by immunoSEQ multiplex PCR. The sample holds about 130,000 clones; 79% are singletons and the top ten take about 2%. Sequencing was carried out using PBMCs. These TCRs come from a young man in good health and CMV-seronegative.

This chain connects TRBV27 to TRBJ2-3, with 8 bases matching TRBD2. CDR1 is MNHEY, CDR2 SMNVEV, per germline (reference sequence). This CDR3 has 17 residues. Trimming at V came to 5 bases and at J to 2 bases, leaving 12 bases not matched to a gene. The CDR3 region is CASSPTIKLAATDTQYF. In DNA, the CDR3 is TGTGCCAGCAGTCCCACCATAAAACTAGCGGCCACAGATACGCAGTATTTT.

CDR3 sequence: CARRLAPDTQYF. CDR3 bases: TGTGCCCGGCGGCTAGCCCCAGATACGCAGTATTTT. The chain employs TRBV2 and TRBJ2-3; perhaps TRBD2 as D (5 bases). Germline V lookup: CDR1 SNHLY, CDR2 FYNNEI. V shed 11 bases and J shed 4 bases, with 13 bases lying between them. The CDR3 has 12 amino acids.

This chain's CDR3 is CASNKIGTGDGYTF. CDR3 DNA sequence: TGTGCCAGCAATAAAATAGGGACAGGGGATGGCTACACCTTC. The chain recombines TRBV6-5 with TRBJ1-2; 10 bases are a match to TRBD1. J was trimmed by 6 bases and V by 7 bases; bases with no gene match: 8. The CDR3 is 14 residues long. CDR1 and CDR2 from the germline V gene are MNHEY and SVGAGI.

The CDR3 spells CASSVVTGSPLHF. The CDR3 DNA reads TGTGCCAGCAGCGTAGTAACAGGGTCACCCCTCCACTTT. This chain links TRBV9 with TRBJ1-6; a weak D match, TRBD1 (6 bases). Trimming stripped 0 bases from V and 10 bases from J, with 8 bases between. The germline V gene encodes CDR1 SGDLS and CDR2 YYNGEE. CDR3 length: 13 amino acids.

The chain couples TRBV4-1 to TRBJ2-5; TRBD2 matches 10 bases. The J call may be mistaken, given a closer DNA end match to TRBJ2-7. The CDR3 covers 16 residues. The germline V gene has CDR1 MGHRA and CDR2 YSYEKL. The CDR3 loop is CASSQDLAGVSYEQYF. The CDR3 region has the DNA TGCGCCAGCAGCCAAGATCTAGCGGGAGTCTCCTACGAGCAGTACTTC.

The rearrangement joins TRBV28 to TRBJ1-4; 11 bases agree with TRBD1. After removal of 1 base from V and 7 bases from J, the junction contained 11 bases not matched to a gene. The CDR3 length is 18 residues. CDR1 and CDR2 (germline): MDHEN, SYDVKM. CDR3 loop: CASSLYVGTGGLGEKLFF. In nucleotides, the CDR3 is TGTGCCAGCAGTTTATATGTGGGGACAGGGGGACTGGGTGAAAAACTGTTTTTT.

V usage is TRBV27 and J usage is TRBJ1-2; the match to TRBD1 covers 9 bases. The V gene end was trimmed by 3 bases and the J gene end by 8 bases; junction bases not matched to a gene: 4. Looked up from germline, CDR1 is MNHEY and CDR2 is SMNVEV (reference sequence). This CDR3 is 13 amino acids long. The CDR3 nucleotides are TGTGCCAGCAGTTTTGGGACAGGGCGCGGCTACACCTTC. Its protein product is CASSFGTGRGYTF.

This clone occurred once. The V and J genes are TRBV2 and TRBJ1-4; 8 positions agree with TRBD1. The CDR3 is 14 amino acids. Trimming removed 5 bases from V and 8 bases from J; junction bases left unmatched: 7. From germline, CDR1 is SNHLY and CDR2 FYNNEI. CDR3 nucleotides: TGTGCCAGCAGTATAGCTCGACAGGGGGAAAAACTGTTTTTT. Residues: CASSIARQGEKLFF.